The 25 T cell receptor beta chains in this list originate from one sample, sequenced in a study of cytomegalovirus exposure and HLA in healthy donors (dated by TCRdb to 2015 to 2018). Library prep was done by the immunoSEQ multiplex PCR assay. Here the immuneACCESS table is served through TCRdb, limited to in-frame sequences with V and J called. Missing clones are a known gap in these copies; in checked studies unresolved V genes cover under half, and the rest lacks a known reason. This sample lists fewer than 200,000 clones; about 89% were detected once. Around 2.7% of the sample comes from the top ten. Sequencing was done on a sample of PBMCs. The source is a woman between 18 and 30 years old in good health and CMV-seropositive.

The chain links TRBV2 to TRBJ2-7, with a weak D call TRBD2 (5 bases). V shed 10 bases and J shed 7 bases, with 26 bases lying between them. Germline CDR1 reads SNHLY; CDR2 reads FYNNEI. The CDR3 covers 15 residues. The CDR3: CANRQELVTSGEQYF. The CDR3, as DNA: TGTGCCAACCGTCAGGAACTAGTGACCTCCGGGGAGCAGTACTTC.

CDR3 in amino acids: CASSINEPTGPLISNQPQHF. In DNA form, the CDR3 reads TGTGCCAGTAGTATAAATGAACCGACAGGCCCACTTATTAGCAATCAGCCCCAGCATTTT. This chain uses TRBV19 with TRBJ1-5, with a weak D call TRBD1 (6 bases). The ends were cut back, 2 bases at V and 0 bases at J, with 23 bases in the middle. This CDR3 has 20 residues. Germline loops: CDR1 LNHDA, CDR2 SQIVND (reference sequence).

In nucleotides, the CDR3 is TGTGCCAGCAGTTTACGGGTCCTAAATCAGCCCCAGCATTTT. This translates into CASSLRVLNQPQHF. This chain uses TRBV27 with TRBJ1-5; D is ambiguous. Germline values: CDR1 MNHEY, CDR2 SMNVEV (reference sequence). The CDR3 runs 14 residues. Between the trimmed V and J ends, which lost 2 bases and 4 bases, there was a span of 9 bases.

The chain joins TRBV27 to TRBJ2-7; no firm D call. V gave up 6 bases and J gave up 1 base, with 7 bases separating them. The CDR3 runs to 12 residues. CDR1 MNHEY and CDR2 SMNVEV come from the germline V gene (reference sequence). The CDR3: CASSPGSYEQYF. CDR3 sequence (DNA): TGTGCCAGCAGCCCCGGGTCCTACGAGCAGTACTTC.

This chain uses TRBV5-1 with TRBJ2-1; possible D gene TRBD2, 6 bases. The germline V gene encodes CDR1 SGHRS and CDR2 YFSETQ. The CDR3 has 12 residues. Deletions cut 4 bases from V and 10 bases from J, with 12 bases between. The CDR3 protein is CASSAGWSEQFF. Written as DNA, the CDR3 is TGCGCCAGCAGCGCGGGATGGTCCGAGCAGTTCTTC.

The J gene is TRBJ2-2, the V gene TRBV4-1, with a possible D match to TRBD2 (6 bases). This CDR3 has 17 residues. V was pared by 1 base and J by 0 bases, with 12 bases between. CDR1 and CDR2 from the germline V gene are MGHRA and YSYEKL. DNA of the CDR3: TGCGCCAGCAGCCAAGTGTGGAGGGCGTCGAACACCGGGGAGCTGTTTTTT. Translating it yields CASSQVWRASNTGELFF.

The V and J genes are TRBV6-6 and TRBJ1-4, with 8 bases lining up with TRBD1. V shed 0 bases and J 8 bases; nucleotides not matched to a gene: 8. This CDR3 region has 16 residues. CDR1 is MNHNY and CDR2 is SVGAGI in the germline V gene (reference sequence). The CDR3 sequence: CASSYSRSGGREKLFF. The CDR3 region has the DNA TGTGCCAGCAGTTACTCGCGGTCAGGGGGCAGGGAAAAACTGTTTTTT.

The chain's CDR3 is CASSPFANTGELFF. CDR3 in DNA: TGTGCCAGCAGCCCGTTCGCGAACACCGGGGAGCTGTTTTTT. V and J are TRBV11-2 and TRBJ2-2; D gene unclear. V lost 5 bases and J 0 bases, leaving 7 bases between the germline ends. The CDR3 has 14 residues. Germline CDR1 reads SGHAT; CDR2 reads FQNNGV.

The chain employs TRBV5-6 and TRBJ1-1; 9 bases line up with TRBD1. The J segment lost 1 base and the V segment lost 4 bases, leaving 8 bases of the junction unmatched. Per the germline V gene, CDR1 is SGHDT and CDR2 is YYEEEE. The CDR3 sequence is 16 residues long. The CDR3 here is CASSRGQGRANTEAFF. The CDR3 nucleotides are TGTGCCAGCAGCCGGGGACAGGGAAGGGCGAACACTGAAGCTTTCTTT.

CDR3 DNA sequence: TGTGCCAGCAGCCCCCAGCGGGTCCCCTTTCTGTTCTTC. Residues: CASSPQRVPFLFF. This chain links TRBV9 with TRBJ2-1; tentatively, D is TRBD2 (6 bases). The germline V and J ends were trimmed by 4 bases and 15 bases, with 20 bases remaining between them. This CDR3 spans 13 amino acids. Germline V gene data show CDR1 as SGDLS and CDR2 as YYNGEE.

CDR3 sequence: CASSSVRGGGRKTEAFF. DNA for the CDR3: TGTGCCAGCAGCTCCGTAAGGGGCGGGGGACGGAAAACTGAAGCTTTCTTT. This chain connects TRBV7-9 to TRBJ1-1; TRBD1 might be the D (5 bases). Trimming cost V 4 bases and J 5 bases, with 23 bases left between them. Germline values: CDR1 SEHNR, CDR2 FQNEAQ (reference sequence). The CDR3 consists of 17 residues.

CDR3 protein: CASSQGTAGGRETQYF. For the CDR3, the DNA is TGTGCCAGCAGCCAAGGGACAGCGGGAGGGCGAGAGACCCAGTACTTC. V gene TRBV4-2 combines with J gene TRBJ2-5; TRBD2 matches at 10 bases. The germline V gene encodes CDR1 LGHNA and CDR2 YNFKEQ. V trimming: 1 base; J trimming: 4 bases; junction bases outside the gene matches: 6. The CDR3 loop spans 16 amino acids.

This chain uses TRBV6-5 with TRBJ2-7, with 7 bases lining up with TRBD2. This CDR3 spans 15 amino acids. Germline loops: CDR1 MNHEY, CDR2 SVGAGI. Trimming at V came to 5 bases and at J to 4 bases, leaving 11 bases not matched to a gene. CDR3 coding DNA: TGTGCCAGCAGTAGGGGTCCTAGCGGACATTACGAGCAGTACTTC. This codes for CASSRGPSGHYEQYF.

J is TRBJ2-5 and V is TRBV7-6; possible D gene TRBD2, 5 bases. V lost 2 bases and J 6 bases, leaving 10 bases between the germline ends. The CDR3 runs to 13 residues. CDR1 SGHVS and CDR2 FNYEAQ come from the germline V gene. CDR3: CASSLNSGKTQYF. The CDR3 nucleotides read TGTGCCAGCAGCTTAAACAGCGGCAAGACCCAGTACTTC.

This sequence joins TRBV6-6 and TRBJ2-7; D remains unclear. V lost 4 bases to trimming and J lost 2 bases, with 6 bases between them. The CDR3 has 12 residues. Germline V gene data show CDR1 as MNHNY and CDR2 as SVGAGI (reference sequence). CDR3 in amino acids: CASSSPTYEQYF. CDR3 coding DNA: TGTGCCAGCAGTTCCCCTACCTACGAGCAGTACTTC.

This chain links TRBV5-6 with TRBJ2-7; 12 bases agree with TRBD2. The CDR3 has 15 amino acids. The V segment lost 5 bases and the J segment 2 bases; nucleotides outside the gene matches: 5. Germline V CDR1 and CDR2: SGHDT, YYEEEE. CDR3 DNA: TGTGCCAGCAGGTCGGGACTAGCGGGTCCCTACGAGCAGTACTTC. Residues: CASRSGLAGPYEQYF.

The CDR3 nucleotides read TGTGCCAGCAGCCAAGATATGGGGGTACCAAGCGGGAGAGAGGAGACCCAGTACTTC. It translates to CASSQDMGVPSGREETQYF. The chain employs TRBV4-2 and TRBJ2-5; 8 nucleotides line up with TRBD2. V lost 0 bases, J lost 5 bases, and 17 bases stayed unmatched. Germline V gene sequence: CDR1 LGHNA, CDR2 YNFKEQ. CDR3 size: 19 residues.

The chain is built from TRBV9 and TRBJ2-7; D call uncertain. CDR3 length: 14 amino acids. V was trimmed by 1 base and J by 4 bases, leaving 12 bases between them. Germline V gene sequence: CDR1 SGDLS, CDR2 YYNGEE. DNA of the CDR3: TGTGCCAGCAGCGTAAGCGCCGGGTCGTACGAGCAGTACTTC. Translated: CASSVSAGSYEQYF.

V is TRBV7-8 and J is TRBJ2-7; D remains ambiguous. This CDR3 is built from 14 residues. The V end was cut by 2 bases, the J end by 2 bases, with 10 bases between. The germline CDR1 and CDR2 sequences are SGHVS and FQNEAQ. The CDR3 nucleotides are TGTGCCAGCAGCTTACTAATACCGACCTACGAGCAGTACTTC. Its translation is CASSLLIPTYEQYF. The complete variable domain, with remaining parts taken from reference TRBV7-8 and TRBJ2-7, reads GAGVSQSPRYKVAKRGQDVALRCDPISGHVSLFWYQQALGQGPEFLTYFQNEAQLDKSGLPSDRFFAERPEGSVSTLKIQRTQQEDSAVYLCASSLLIPTYEQYFGPGTRLTVT.

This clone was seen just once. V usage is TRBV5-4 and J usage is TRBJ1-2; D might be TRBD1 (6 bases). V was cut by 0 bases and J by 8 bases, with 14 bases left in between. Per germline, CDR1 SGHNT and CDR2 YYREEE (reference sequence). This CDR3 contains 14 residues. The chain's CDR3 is CASSLGGQPSGYTF. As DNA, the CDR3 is TGTGCCAGCAGCTTGGGCGGACAGCCCTCCGGCTACACCTTC. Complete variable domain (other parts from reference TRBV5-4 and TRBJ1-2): ETGVTQSPTHLIKTRGQQVTLRCSSQSGHNTVSWYQQALGQGPQFIFQYYREEENGRGNFPPRFSGLQFPNYSSELNVNALELDDSALYLCASSLGGQPSGYTFGSGTRLTVV.

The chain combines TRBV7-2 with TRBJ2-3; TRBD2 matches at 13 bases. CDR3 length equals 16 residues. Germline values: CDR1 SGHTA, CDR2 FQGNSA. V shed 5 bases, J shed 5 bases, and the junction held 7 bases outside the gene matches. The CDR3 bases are TGTGCCAGCAGCGCTACTAGCGGGAGGGGTAAAGATACGCAGTATTTT. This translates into CASSATSGRGKDTQYF.

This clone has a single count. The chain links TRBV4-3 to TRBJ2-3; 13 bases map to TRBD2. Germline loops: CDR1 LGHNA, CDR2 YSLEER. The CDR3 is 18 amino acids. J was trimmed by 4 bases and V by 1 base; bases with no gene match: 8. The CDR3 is CASSQVPSGLAGADTQYF. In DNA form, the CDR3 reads TGCGCCAGCAGCCAAGTCCCAAGCGGACTAGCGGGAGCAGATACGCAGTATTTT.

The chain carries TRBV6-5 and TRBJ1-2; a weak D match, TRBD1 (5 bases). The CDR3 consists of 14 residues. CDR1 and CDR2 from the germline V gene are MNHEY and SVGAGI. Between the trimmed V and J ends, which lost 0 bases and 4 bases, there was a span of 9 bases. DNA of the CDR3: TGTGCCAGCAGTTACTCGACCCAGGGCTATGGCTACACCTTC. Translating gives CASSYSTQGYGYTF.

This CDR3 reads CASSLERADTQYF. The CDR3 DNA reads TGTGCCAGCAGCTTAGAACGGGCAGATACGCAGTATTTT. The chain recombines TRBV11-2 with TRBJ2-3; D is uncertain. Trimming took 0 bases from V and 4 from J, leaving 5 bases between them. This CDR3 is 13 amino acids long. Germline V gives CDR1 SGHAT, CDR2 FQNNGV.

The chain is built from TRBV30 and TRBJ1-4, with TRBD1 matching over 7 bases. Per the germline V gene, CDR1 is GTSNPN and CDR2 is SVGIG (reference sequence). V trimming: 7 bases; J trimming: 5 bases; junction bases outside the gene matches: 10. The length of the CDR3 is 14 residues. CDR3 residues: CAYFRQGWNEKLFF. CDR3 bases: TGTGCCTACTTCCGACAGGGCTGGAATGAAAAACTGTTTTTT. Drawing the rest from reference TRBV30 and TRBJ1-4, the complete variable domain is SQTIHQWPATLVQPVGSPLSLECTVEGTSNPNLYWYRQAAGRGLQLLFYSVGIGQISSEVPQNLSASRPQDRQFILSSKKLLLSDSGFYLCAYFRQGWNEKLFFGSGTQLSVL.